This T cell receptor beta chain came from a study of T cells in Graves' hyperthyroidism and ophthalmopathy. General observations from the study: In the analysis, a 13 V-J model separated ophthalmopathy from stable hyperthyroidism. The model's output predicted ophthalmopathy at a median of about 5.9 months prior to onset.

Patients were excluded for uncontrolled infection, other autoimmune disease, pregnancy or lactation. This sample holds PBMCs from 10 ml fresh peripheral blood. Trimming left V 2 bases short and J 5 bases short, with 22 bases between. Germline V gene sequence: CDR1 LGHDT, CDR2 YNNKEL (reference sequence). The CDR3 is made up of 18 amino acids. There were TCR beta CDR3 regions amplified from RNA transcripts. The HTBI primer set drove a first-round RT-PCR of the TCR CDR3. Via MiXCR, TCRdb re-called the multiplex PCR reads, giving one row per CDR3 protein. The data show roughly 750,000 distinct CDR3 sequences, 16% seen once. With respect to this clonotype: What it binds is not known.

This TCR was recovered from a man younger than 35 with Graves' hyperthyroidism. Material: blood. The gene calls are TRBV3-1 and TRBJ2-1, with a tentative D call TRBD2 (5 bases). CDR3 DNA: TGTGCCAGCAGCCAAATACGGGCTGGCGGGTTAGAGGACAATGAGCAGTTCTTC. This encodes CASSQIRAGGLEDNEQFF.